The clone carrying this T cell receptor beta chain was seen many times. Arm-PCR of CDR3 regions with iRepertoire HTBI primers generated TCR beta libraries. One entry per CDR3 protein, called by TCRdb with MiXCR from the multiplex PCR reads. This table holds hundreds of thousands of distinct CDR3 sequences, approximately 15% found once. The data were taken from a study of regulatory T cells in long-lasting Graves disease. Study-wide background: Under 3 months of antithyroid drugs had been taken by newly diagnosed Graves' patients.

Regarding time point: newly diagnosed GD, antithyroid drugs for less than 3 months. Scientists built the TCR library using RNA that was extracted from PBMCs. Germline V gives CDR1 MDHEN, CDR2 SYDVKM. V was pared by 1 base and J by 7 bases, with 14 bases between. CDR3 length equals 15 residues. This sample was also put to use in a study of T cells in Graves' hyperthyroidism and ophthalmopathy.

The chain recombines TRBV28 with TRBJ2-1; D is possibly TRBD2 (5 bases). Sequences were derived from peripheral blood mononuclear cells (PBMCs), sampled at new diagnosis, from a patient treated with antithyroid drugs. The sequence was collected from a woman in her 30s with Graves disease. The CDR3 reads CASSLSEGTGNEQFF. CDR3 coding DNA: TGTGCCAGCAGTTTATCCGAGGGTACGGGGAATGAGCAGTTCTTC.